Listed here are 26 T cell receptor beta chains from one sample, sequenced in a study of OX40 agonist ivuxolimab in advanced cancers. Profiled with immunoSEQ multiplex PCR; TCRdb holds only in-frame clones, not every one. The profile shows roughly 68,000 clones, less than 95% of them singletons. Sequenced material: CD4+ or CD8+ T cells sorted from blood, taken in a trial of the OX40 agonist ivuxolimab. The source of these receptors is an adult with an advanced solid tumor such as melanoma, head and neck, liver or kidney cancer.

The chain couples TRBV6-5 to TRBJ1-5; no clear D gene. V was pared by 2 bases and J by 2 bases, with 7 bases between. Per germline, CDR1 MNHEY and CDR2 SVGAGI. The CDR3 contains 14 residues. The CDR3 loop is CASSYDQGNQPQHF. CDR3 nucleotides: TGTGCCAGCAGTTACGACCAGGGCAATCAGCCCCAGCATTTT.

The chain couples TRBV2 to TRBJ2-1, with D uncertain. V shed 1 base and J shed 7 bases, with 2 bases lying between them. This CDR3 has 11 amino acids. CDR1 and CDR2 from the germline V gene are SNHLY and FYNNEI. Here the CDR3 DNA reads TGTGCCAGCAGTGAAGTGAATGAGCAGTTCTTC. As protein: CASSEVNEQFF.

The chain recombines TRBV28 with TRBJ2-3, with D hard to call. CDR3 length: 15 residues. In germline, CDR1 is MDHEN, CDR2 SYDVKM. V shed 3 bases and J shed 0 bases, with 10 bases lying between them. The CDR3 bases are TGTGCCAGCAGTTTGGGCGGATCTAGCACAGATACGCAGTATTTT. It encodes CASSLGGSSTDTQYF.

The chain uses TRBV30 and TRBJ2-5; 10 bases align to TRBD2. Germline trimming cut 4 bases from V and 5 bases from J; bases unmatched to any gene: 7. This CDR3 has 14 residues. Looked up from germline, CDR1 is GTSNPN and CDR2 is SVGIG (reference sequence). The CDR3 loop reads CAWTSSGRGETQYF. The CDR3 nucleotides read TGTGCCTGGACATCTAGCGGGAGAGGGGAGACCCAGTACTTC. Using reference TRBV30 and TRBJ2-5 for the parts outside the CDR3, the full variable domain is SQTIHQWPATLVQPVGSPLSLECTVEGTSNPNLYWYRQAAGRGLQLLFYSVGIGQISSEVPQNLSASRPQDRQFILSSKKLLLSDSGFYLCAWTSSGRGETQYFGPGTRLLVL.

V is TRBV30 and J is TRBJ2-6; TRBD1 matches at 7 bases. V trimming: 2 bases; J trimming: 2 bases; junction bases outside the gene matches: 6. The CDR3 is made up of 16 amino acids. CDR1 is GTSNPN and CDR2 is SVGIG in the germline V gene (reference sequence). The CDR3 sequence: CAWSQPTGAGANVLTF. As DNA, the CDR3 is TGTGCCTGGAGTCAACCAACAGGGGCTGGGGCCAACGTCCTGACTTTC.

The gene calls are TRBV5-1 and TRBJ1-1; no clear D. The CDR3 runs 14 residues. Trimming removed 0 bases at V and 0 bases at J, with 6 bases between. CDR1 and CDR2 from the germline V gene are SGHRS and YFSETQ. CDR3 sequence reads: CASSLGPVNTEAFF. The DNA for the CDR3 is TGCGCCAGCAGCTTGGGGCCGGTGAACACTGAAGCTTTCTTT.

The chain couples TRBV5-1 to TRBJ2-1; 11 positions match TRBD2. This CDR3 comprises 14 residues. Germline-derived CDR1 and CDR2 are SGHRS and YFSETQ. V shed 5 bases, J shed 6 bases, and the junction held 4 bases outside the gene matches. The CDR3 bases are TGCGCCAGCAGTGATAGCGGGAGGGCCAATGAGCAGTTCTTC. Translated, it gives CASSDSGRANEQFF.

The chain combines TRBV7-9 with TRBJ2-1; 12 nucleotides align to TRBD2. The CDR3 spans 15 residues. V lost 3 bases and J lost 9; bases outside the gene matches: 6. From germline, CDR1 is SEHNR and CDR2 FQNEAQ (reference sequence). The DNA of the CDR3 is TGTGCCAGCAGCTTTAGCCTAGCGGGAGGGCGTGAGCAGTTCTTC. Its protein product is CASSFSLAGGREQFF.

CDR3 protein: CAWRGNEGEKLFF. CDR3 nucleotide sequence: TGTGCCTGGAGAGGCAACGAAGGGGAAAAACTGTTTTTT. V usage is TRBV30 and J usage is TRBJ1-4; D is unresolved. The V gene lost 3 bases and the J gene lost 8 bases, with 13 bases spanning the gap. The CDR3 loop spans 13 amino acids. In germline, CDR1 is GTSNPN, CDR2 SVGIG (reference sequence).

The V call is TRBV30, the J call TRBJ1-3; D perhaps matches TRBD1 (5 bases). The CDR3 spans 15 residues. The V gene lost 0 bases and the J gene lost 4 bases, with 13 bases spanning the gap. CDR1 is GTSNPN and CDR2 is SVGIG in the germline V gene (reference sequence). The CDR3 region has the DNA TGTGCCTGGAGTGTCGGAGGGGCGGGAGGAAACACCATATATTTT. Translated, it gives CAWSVGGAGGNTIYF.

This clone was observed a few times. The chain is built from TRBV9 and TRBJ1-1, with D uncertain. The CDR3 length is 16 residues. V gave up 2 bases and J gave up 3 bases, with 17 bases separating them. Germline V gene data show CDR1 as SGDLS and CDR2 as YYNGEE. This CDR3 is CASSVTGLDYDTEAFF. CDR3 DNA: TGTGCCAGCAGCGTTACGGGGTTGGACTACGACACTGAAGCTTTCTTT.

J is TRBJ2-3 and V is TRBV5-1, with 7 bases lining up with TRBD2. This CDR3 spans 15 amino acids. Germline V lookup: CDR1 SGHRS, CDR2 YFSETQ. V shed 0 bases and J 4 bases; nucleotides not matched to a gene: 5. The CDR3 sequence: CASSLGDYFPDTQYF. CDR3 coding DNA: TGCGCCAGCAGCTTGGGGGACTACTTCCCAGATACGCAGTATTTT.

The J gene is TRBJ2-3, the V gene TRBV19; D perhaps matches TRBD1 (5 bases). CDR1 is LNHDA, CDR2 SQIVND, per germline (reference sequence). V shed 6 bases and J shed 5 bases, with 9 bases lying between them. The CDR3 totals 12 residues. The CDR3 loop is CASSRVEDTQYF. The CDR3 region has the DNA TGTGCCAGTAGCAGGGTGGAAGATACGCAGTATTTT.

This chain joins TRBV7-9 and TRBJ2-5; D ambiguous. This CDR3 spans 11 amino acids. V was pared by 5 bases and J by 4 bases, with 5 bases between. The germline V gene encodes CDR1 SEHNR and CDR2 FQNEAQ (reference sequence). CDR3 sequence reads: CASSPVETQYF. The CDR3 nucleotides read TGTGCCAGCAGCCCTGTAGAGACCCAGTACTTC.

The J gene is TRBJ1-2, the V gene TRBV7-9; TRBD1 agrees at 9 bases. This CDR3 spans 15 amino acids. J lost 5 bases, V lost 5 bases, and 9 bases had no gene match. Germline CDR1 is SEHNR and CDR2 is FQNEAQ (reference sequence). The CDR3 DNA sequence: TGTGCCAGCAGCCTACAGGGGGCGACCACTTATGGCTACACCTTC. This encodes CASSLQGATTYGYTF.

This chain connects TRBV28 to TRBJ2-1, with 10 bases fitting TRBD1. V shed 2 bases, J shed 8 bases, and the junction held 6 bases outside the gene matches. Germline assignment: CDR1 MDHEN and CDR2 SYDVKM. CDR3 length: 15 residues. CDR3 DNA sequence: TGTGCCAGCAGTTTACCGGGACAGGGGATGGATGAGCAGTTCTTC. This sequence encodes CASSLPGQGMDEQFF.

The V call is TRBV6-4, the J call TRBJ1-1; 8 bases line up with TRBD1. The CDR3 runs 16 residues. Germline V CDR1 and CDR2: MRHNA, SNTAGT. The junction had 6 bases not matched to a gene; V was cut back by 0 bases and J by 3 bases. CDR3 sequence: CASSDSGRGQYTEAFF. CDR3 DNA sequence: TGTGCCAGCAGTGACTCTGGCAGGGGGCAGTACACTGAAGCTTTCTTT.

CDR3 sequence: CASSMLRLNEQFF. As DNA, the CDR3 is TGTGCCAGTAGTATGTTAAGGTTAAATGAGCAGTTCTTC. The J gene is TRBJ2-1, the V gene TRBV19; unclear D gene. The CDR3 is made up of 13 amino acids. Germline V gene data show CDR1 as LNHDA and CDR2 as SQIVND (reference sequence). V gave up 3 bases and J gave up 7 bases, with 10 bases separating them.

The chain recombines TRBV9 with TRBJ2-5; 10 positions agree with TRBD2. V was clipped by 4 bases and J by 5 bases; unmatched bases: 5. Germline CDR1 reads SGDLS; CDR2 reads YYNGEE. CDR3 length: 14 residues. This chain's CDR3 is CASSFTSGIETQYF. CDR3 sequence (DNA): TGTGCCAGCAGCTTTACTAGCGGGATTGAGACCCAGTACTTC.

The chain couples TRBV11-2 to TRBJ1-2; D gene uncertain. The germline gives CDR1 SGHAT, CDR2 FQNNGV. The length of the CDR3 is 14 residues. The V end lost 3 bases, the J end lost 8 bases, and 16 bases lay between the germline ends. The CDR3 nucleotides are TGTGCCAGCAGCTTTCTGAATGACGGGTTCGGCTACACCTTC. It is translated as CASSFLNDGFGYTF.

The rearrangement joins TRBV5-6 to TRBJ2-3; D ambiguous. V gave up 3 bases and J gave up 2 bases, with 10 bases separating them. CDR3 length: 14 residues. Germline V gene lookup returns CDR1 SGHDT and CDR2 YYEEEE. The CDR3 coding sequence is TGTGCCAGCAGCTCACCAGGCTTCACAGATACGCAGTATTTT. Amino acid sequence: CASSSPGFTDTQYF.

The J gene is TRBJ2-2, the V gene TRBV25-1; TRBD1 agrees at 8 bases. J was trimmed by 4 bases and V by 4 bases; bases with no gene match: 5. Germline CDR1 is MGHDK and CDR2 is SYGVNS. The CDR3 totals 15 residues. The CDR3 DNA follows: TGTGCCAGCAGTGGGAACAGGGGGGTCACCGGGGAGCTGTTTTTT. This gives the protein CASSGNRGVTGELFF.

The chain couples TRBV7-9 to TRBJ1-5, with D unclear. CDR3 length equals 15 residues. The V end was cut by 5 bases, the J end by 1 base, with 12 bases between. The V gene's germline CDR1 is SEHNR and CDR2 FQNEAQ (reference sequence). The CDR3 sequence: CASSDPGQSNQPQHF. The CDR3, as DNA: TGTGCCAGCAGCGACCCGGGCCAAAGCAATCAGCCCCAGCATTTT.

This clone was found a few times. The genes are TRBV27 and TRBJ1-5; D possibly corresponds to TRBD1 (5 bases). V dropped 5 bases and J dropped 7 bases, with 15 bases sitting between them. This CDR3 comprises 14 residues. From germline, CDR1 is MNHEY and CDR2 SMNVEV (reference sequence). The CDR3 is CASSPGRVGQPQHF. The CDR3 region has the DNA TGTGCCAGCAGTCCGGGGCGAGTGGGGCAGCCCCAGCATTTT.

This chain's CDR3 is CASSLGAGELFF. The CDR3 DNA reads TGTGCCAGCAGCTTAGGGGCCGGGGAGCTGTTTTTT. The chain employs TRBV7-9 and TRBJ2-2; no clear D. V shed 1 base and J shed 6 bases, with 3 bases lying between them. Per the germline V gene, CDR1 is SEHNR and CDR2 is FQNEAQ (reference sequence). This CDR3 has 12 amino acids.

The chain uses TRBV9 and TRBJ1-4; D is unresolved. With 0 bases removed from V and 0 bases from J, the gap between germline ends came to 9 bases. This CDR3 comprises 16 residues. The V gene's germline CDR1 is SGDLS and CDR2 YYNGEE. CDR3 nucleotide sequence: TGTGCCAGCAGCGTAGGGACGGATCCAACTAATGAAAAACTGTTTTTT. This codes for CASSVGTDPTNEKLFF.